This T cell receptor (beta chain) was sequenced during a study of technical replicates of blood from a handful of donors. Here immunoSEQ multiplex PCR was the method, and the copy in TCRdb shows in-frame clones only, minus some. This table holds thousands of clones, around 96% found once. This CDR3 has 13 amino acids. Germline values: CDR1 SGHRS, CDR2 YFSETQ. V was clipped by 1 base and J by 7 bases, with 12 bases between them. The genes are TRBV5-1 and TRBJ2-7, with D perhaps matching TRBD2 (5 bases). The sequenced sample was PBMCs. The TCR sequence derives from a human donor in good health. The CDR3, as DNA: TGCGCCAGCAGCTTGCAGCTCGGCGGGGAGCAGTACTTC. Translation: CASSLQLGGEQYF. Supplemented by reference TRBV5-1 and TRBJ2-7, the full variable domain reads KAGVTQTPRYLIKTRGQQVTLSCSPISGHRSVSWYQQTPGQGLQFLFEYFSETQRNKGNFPGRFSGRQFSNSRSEMNVSTLELGDSALYLCASSLQLGGEQYFGPGTRLTVT.